Shown below are 3 T cell receptor beta chains from a single sample sequenced in a study of shared T cell receptors in the human thymus. Profiled with immunoSEQ multiplex PCR; TCRdb holds only in-frame clones, not every one. The sample gives hundreds of thousands of clones, more than 75% of which show up once; 0.008% to 0.011% is in the top ten. This same sample was also part of a study on human thymus T cells.

Sequences were obtained from thymocytes. Receptors were obtained from a boy in the first two years of life with a congenital heart defect.

In its sample, this clone was seen once. The chain links TRBV7-9 to TRBJ1-1; D call uncertain. The CDR3 has 19 residues. Trimming stripped 5 bases from V and 1 base from J, with 26 bases between. The germline V gene encodes CDR1 SEHNR and CDR2 FQNEAQ (reference sequence). The CDR3 bases are TGTGCCAGCAGCCCTCACTTGGAGGATGCCAGGACTAAGAACACTGAAGCTTTCTTT. Protein: CASSPHLEDARTKNTEAFF.

DNA of the CDR3: TGTGCCAGCAGCTTATCCTCTAGCGGGGGCTTTTACGAGCAGTACTTC. Translated: CASSLSSSGGFYEQYF. The chain is built from TRBV11-3 and TRBJ2-7, with TRBD2 identical over 10 bases. CDR1 and CDR2 from the germline V gene are SGHNT and YENEEA. The CDR3 totals 16 residues. The junction had 8 bases not matched to a gene; V was cut back by 2 bases and J by 4 bases.

This sequence joins TRBV28 and TRBJ1-1; maybe TRBD1 (6 bases). Per germline, CDR1 MDHEN and CDR2 SYDVKM. This CDR3 contains 15 residues. V gave up 5 bases and J gave up 3 bases, with 16 bases separating them. CDR3 region: CASSLTGKRYTEAFF. DNA of the CDR3: TGTGCCAGCAGTCTAACAGGGAAGAGGTACACTGAAGCTTTCTTT.